This TCR beta chain was profiled in a study of blood T cell repertoires in COVID-19. Looking at the study overall: Nucleic acid was either cDNA or gDNA, and it came from T cells, B-cell-depleted T cells, or PBMCs.

This table comes from immunoSEQ multiplex PCR, and its TCRdb copy is limited to in-frame clones, with some not included. Among around 150,000 clones listed, 80% were seen once. Participants came from fewer than 25 US areas, aged roughly 18 to 89 years. Two consecutive negative NP/OP PCR tests, clearance, or resolved symptoms defined Cohort 3 recovery. Sequencing was done on a sample of PBMCs or T cells enriched from blood (not recorded which). The TCR sequence derives from a woman aged 60 to 75 who had recovered from COVID-19.

CDR3 sequence (DNA): TGTGCCAGCCAGAGAGAGGCCACCTACAATGAGCAGTTCTTC. This sequence encodes CASQREATYNEQFF. V and J are TRBV6-5 and TRBJ2-1; D ambiguous. The CDR3 has 14 amino acids. The germline V and J ends were trimmed by 8 bases and 2 bases, with 13 bases remaining between them. Germline V lookup: CDR1 MNHEY, CDR2 SVGAGI.